One sample yielded the 6 T cell receptor beta chains listed below, sequenced in a study of lymphopenia after photon versus proton radiotherapy. Method: immunoSEQ multiplex PCR; TCRdb's copy keeps in-frame clones and lacks some. This table holds some 7,900 clones, approximately 80% found once. Sequenced here: peripheral blood, sampled from a patient treated with photon-based radiotherapy. All receptors derive from a man aged 30 to 39 with gastric cancer.

The chain couples TRBV29-1 to TRBJ2-1, with 9 bases aligning to TRBD1. V dropped 4 bases and J dropped 3; count of bases not matched to a gene: 4. Germline V lookup: CDR1 SQVTM, CDR2 ANQGSEA. This CDR3 comprises 14 residues. The CDR3 reads CSVVRDRDYNEQFF. CDR3 nucleotide sequence: TGCAGCGTTGTCCGGGACAGGGACTACAATGAGCAGTTCTTC.

The chain recombines TRBV4-3 with TRBJ2-2; D ambiguous. This CDR3 comprises 14 residues. V was shortened by 1 base and J by 5 bases, with 8 bases between the two germline ends. The germline V gene has CDR1 LGHNA and CDR2 YSLEER. The DNA of the CDR3 is TGCGCCAGCAGCCAAGGGATTGTTACCGGGGAGCTGTTTTTT. Translation: CASSQGIVTGELFF.

This rearrangement joins TRBV7-9 to TRBJ2-7; tentatively, D is TRBD1 (6 bases). The germline CDR1 and CDR2 sequences are SEHNR and FQNEAQ (reference sequence). The CDR3 totals 14 residues. V was pared by 1 base and J by 5 bases, with 12 bases between. In nucleotides, the CDR3 is TGTGCCAGCAGCTTAGGAACAGGGCTCAACGAGCAGTACTTC. It translates to CASSLGTGLNEQYF.

The J gene is TRBJ2-1, the V gene TRBV11-2; 9 bases are shared with TRBD2. In germline, CDR1 is SGHAT, CDR2 FQNNGV. The CDR3 has 15 residues. Losses at the gene ends were 2 bases for V and 5 bases for J; bases not matched to a gene: 4. The CDR3 coding sequence is TGTGCCAGCAGCTTATCCCTAGCGGGGCACAATGAGCAGTTCTTC. Its protein product is CASSLSLAGHNEQFF.

This clone was counted only a few times. This chain uses TRBV10-2 with TRBJ1-5; D not resolved. Germline loops: CDR1 WSHSY, CDR2 SAAADI. V lost 4 bases and J 4 bases, leaving 8 bases between the germline ends. The CDR3 totals 13 residues. DNA for the CDR3: TGCGCCAGCAGTGTTTCGGAAAATCAGCCCCAGCATTTT. It specifies CASSVSENQPQHF.

In nucleotides, the CDR3 is TGTGCCAGTAGTAAGACAGGGAACCAAGAGACCCAGTACTTC. Protein sequence: CASSKTGNQETQYF. This chain uses TRBV19 with TRBJ2-5, with 7 bases fitting TRBD1. The V and J ends lost 4 bases and 0 bases, in that order; junction bases with no gene match: 2. CDR3 length: 14 residues. Germline loops: CDR1 LNHDA, CDR2 SQIVND (reference sequence). The full variable domain, rest sourced from reference TRBV19 and TRBJ2-5, is DGGITQSPKYLFRKEGQNVTLSCEQNLNHDAMYWYRQDPGQGLRLIYYSQIVNDFQKGDIAEGYSVSREKKESFPLTVTSAQKNPTAFYLCASSKTGNQETQYFGPGTRLLVL.